This T cell receptor (beta chain) was retrieved from a study of T-cell memory formation after mild COVID-19. TCRdb ran MiXCR on the 5' RACE reads and lists one entry per CDR3 protein. The sample lists 500,000 to 650,000 distinct CDR3 sequences, 20% to 25% occurring once. V was cut by 8 bases and J by 3 bases, with 13 bases left in between. The V gene's germline CDR1 is MNHNS and CDR2 SASEGT. The CDR3 has 13 amino acids. Only a few counts were recorded for this clonotype. The sample consisted of PBMCs or a T cell subset sorted from them (not recorded which). The receptor was derived from an adult woman who had mild COVID-19 (a few samples of this study predate the infection). Cell type and time point are not known. The J gene is TRBJ1-2, the V gene TRBV6-1; D unresolved. In DNA form, the CDR3 reads TGTGCCAGCGAAAGCCTGGCTGACTATGGCTACACCTTC. Its protein product is CASESLADYGYTF.